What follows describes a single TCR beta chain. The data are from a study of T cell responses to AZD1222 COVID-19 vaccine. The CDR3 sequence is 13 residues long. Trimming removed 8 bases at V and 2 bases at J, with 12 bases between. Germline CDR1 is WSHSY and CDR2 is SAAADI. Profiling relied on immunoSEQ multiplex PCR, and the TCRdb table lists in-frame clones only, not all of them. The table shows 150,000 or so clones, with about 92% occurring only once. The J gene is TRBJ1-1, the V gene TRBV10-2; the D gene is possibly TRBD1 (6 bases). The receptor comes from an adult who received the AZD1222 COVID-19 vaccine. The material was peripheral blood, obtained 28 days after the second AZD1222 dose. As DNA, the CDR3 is TGCGCCAGCTTTCAGGGGTTTAACACTGAAGCTTTCTTT. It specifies CASFQGFNTEAFF.